Below are 27 T cell receptor beta chains sequenced from a single sample in a study of shared clonotypes between healthy human individuals. The naive CD8 fraction comprised CD45RO-negative cells positively selected for CCR7 and excluded terminally differentiated effector memory CD45RA+ cells. Clones were read by immunoSEQ multiplex PCR, and TCRdb kept only the in-frame ones, dropping some. The table shows about 2.1 million clones, with about 93% occurring only once. Sample: naive CD8+ T cells from PBMCs. All receptors derive from a man aged 18 to 35 in good health. Some clones in this sample may be carry-over from other donors' samples.

This clone has only a few counts. The gene calls are TRBV2 and TRBJ1-1; 8 bases map to TRBD1. The CDR3 runs to 13 residues. The V gene's germline CDR1 is SNHLY and CDR2 FYNNEI. J lost 5 bases, V lost 5 bases, and 4 bases had no gene match. CDR3 protein: CASSMTGETEAFF. The CDR3 DNA sequence: TGTGCCAGCAGTATGACAGGGGAAACTGAAGCTTTCTTT.

This chain connects TRBV19 to TRBJ2-1; 9 bases map to TRBD1. Germline V CDR1 and CDR2: LNHDA, SQIVND (reference sequence). V gave up 2 bases and J gave up 5 bases; unmatched junction bases: 4. This CDR3 contains 15 residues. This chain's CDR3 is CASSISDRGHNEQFF. The CDR3 nucleotides read TGTGCCAGTAGTATATCGGACAGGGGACACAATGAGCAGTTCTTC.

V and J are TRBV19 and TRBJ1-3, with a weak D call TRBD1 (6 bases). The CDR3 covers 15 residues. Trimming removed 7 bases from V and 7 bases from J, with 20 bases in between. Germline V gene data show CDR1 as LNHDA and CDR2 as SQIVND (reference sequence). CDR3 region: CASNPATGVVNTIYF. For the CDR3, the DNA is TGTGCCAGTAACCCCGCGACAGGAGTTGTCAACACCATATATTTT.

J is TRBJ2-7 and V is TRBV28, with 7 bases lining up with TRBD2. The CDR3 is 14 amino acids. Germline V gene sequence: CDR1 MDHEN, CDR2 SYDVKM. V gave up 6 bases and J gave up 0 bases; unmatched junction bases: 5. This CDR3 is CASSISGGSYEQYF. CDR3 nucleotide sequence: TGTGCCAGCAGCATTTCGGGGGGCTCCTACGAGCAGTACTTC.

This clone has a single count. The rearrangement joins TRBV7-9 to TRBJ2-2, with 9 bases that match TRBD1. Germline V gene data show CDR1 as SEHNR and CDR2 as FQNEAQ (reference sequence). The trim removed 0 bases at V and 5 bases at J, leaving 4 bases unmatched. CDR3 length: 16 residues. In nucleotides, the CDR3 is TGTGCCAGCAGCTTAGCCCCGGGACAGGGAACCGGGGAGCTGTTTTTT. Translated: CASSLAPGQGTGELFF.

This rearrangement joins TRBV7-9 to TRBJ2-1; 7 bases fit TRBD2. The V and J ends lost 1 base and 4 bases, in that order; junction bases with no gene match: 7. CDR3 length: 16 residues. In germline, CDR1 is SEHNR, CDR2 FQNEAQ (reference sequence). The CDR3 loop is CASSLDPSGQYNEQFF. The CDR3 region has the DNA TGTGCCAGCAGCTTAGATCCTAGCGGACAATACAATGAGCAGTTCTTC. The complete variable domain, with remaining parts taken from reference TRBV7-9 and TRBJ2-1, reads DTGVSQNPRHKITKRGQNVTFRCDPISEHNRLYWYRQTLGQGPEFLTYFQNEAQLEKSRLLSDRFSAERPKGSFSTLEIQRTEQGDSAMYLCASSLDPSGQYNEQFFGPGTRLTVL.

CDR3 sequence (DNA): TGTGCCAGCAGTACGAACCCGGGACTAGTCGTCAATGAGCAGTTCTTC. This sequence encodes CASSTNPGLVVNEQFF. This rearrangement joins TRBV27 to TRBJ2-1, with 8 bases lining up with TRBD2. J gave up 6 bases and V 5 bases, and 12 bases lay outside the gene matches. This CDR3 spans 16 amino acids. CDR1 and CDR2 (germline): MNHEY, SMNVEV (reference sequence).

This rearrangement joins TRBV19 to TRBJ2-1; D may be TRBD2 (5 bases). V was trimmed by 6 bases and J by 1 base, leaving 13 bases between them. CDR1 LNHDA and CDR2 SQIVND come from the germline V gene (reference sequence). This CDR3 region has 15 residues. As DNA, the CDR3 is TGTGCCAGTAGCATAAGTAGCGAGTCCTACAATGAGCAGTTCTTC. This sequence encodes CASSISSESYNEQFF. Based on the CDR3 plus reference TRBV19 and TRBJ2-1, the full variable domain is DGGITQSPKYLFRKEGQNVTLSCEQNLNHDAMYWYRQDPGQGLRLIYYSQIVNDFQKGDIAEGYSVSREKKESFPLTVTSAQKNPTAFYLCASSISSESYNEQFFGPGTRLTVL.

Concerning this clone itself: This CDR3 is also generated by other DNA sequences in the sample. This chain links TRBV7-9 with TRBJ1-6; D gene ambiguous. V was trimmed by 3 bases and J by 7 bases, leaving 4 bases between them. The CDR3 runs 12 residues. CDR1 and CDR2 from the germline V gene are SEHNR and FQNEAQ (reference sequence). CDR3 region: CASSLNNSPLHF. CDR3 nucleotide sequence: TGTGCCAGCAGCTTGAACAATTCACCCCTCCACTTT.

The J gene is TRBJ1-5, the V gene TRBV15; a weak D match, TRBD1 (5 bases). The V and J ends lost 0 bases and 0 bases respectively, with 9 bases between them. This CDR3 is built from 16 residues. CDR1 LNHNV and CDR2 YYDKDF come from the germline V gene (reference sequence). The CDR3 here is CATSRDEGASNQPQHF. The CDR3 coding sequence is TGTGCCACCAGCAGAGATGAAGGGGCTAGCAATCAGCCCCAGCATTTT.

Turning to this clone: Other nucleotide sequences in the sample specify the same CDR3. The gene calls are TRBV27 and TRBJ2-3; D not certain. Trimming removed 8 bases at V and 1 base at J, with 10 bases between. Per germline, CDR1 MNHEY and CDR2 SMNVEV (reference sequence). The CDR3 is 13 amino acids. CDR3 sequence (DNA): TGTGCCAGCTCGCCCCTACGCACAGATACGCAGTATTTT. Protein: CASSPLRTDTQYF.

The V gene is TRBV4-1, the J gene TRBJ1-2; the D gene is possibly TRBD1 (6 bases). V lost 3 bases and J lost 4, with 9 bases in between. The length of the CDR3 is 13 residues. Looked up from germline, CDR1 is MGHRA and CDR2 is YSYEKL. CDR3 nucleotide sequence: TGCGCCAGCAGCCACGAGGGGGGCTATGGCTACACCTTC. Its translation: CASSHEGGYGYTF.

The chain employs TRBV6-6 and TRBJ1-2, with D possibly matching TRBD1 (6 bases). This CDR3 has 14 amino acids. V was cut by 6 bases and J by 8 bases, with 19 bases left in between. Germline assignment: CDR1 MNHNY and CDR2 SVGAGI (reference sequence). CDR3 sequence reads: CASSHPTGLEGYTF. The CDR3 DNA reads as TGTGCCAGCAGCCATCCGACAGGATTGGAAGGCTACACCTTC.

The rearrangement links TRBV9 to TRBJ1-1; TRBD1 matches at 7 bases. V trimming: 3 bases; J trimming: 0 bases; junction bases outside the gene matches: 8. CDR1 is SGDLS, CDR2 YYNGEE, per germline. This CDR3 is 16 amino acids long. As DNA, the CDR3 is TGTGCCAGCAGCGACGGGACAGAATCGGTGAACACTGAAGCTTTCTTT. Protein sequence: CASSDGTESVNTEAFF.

In this sample, this clone turned up once. The chain recombines TRBV19 with TRBJ1-1, with 10 bases identical to TRBD1. V was clipped by 6 bases and J by 5 bases; unmatched bases: 9. Germline CDR1 reads LNHDA; CDR2 reads SQIVND (reference sequence). CDR3 length: 15 amino acids. The CDR3 protein is CASSDRGRFGTEAFF. The CDR3 DNA reads TGTGCCAGTAGCGACAGGGGGCGGTTTGGAACTGAAGCTTTCTTT.

This chain uses TRBV6-5 with TRBJ2-7; TRBD2 is a possible D gene (6 bases). The germline V gene encodes CDR1 MNHEY and CDR2 SVGAGI. Trimming removed 4 bases at V and 3 bases at J, with 19 bases between. The CDR3 is 16 residues long. In DNA form, the CDR3 reads TGTGCCAGCAGTTTCCGGGAGAGGGGCCGTCACTACGAGCAGTACTTC. Protein product: CASSFRERGRHYEQYF.

V gene TRBV4-2 combines with J gene TRBJ2-3; D gene ambiguous. Germline-derived CDR1 and CDR2 are LGHNA and YNFKEQ. This CDR3 is 15 amino acids long. Trimming removed 4 bases at V and 4 bases at J, with 15 bases between. The CDR3 reads CASSPSGFGSDTQYF. The CDR3 bases are TGTGCCAGCAGCCCCTCCGGTTTCGGGTCAGATACGCAGTATTTT.

Details on this clone: Other DNA variants within this sample encode the same CDR3. The rearrangement links TRBV5-8 to TRBJ2-7; possibly TRBD1 or TRBD2 for D (5 bases each). Trimming pared 4 bases from V and 3 bases from J, leaving 14 bases between. The CDR3 has 14 residues. Germline-derived CDR1 and CDR2 are SGHTS and YDEGEE. The CDR3 spells CASSEPGLVYEQYF. The CDR3 DNA is TGTGCCAGCAGCGAGCCGGGGCTAGTCTACGAGCAGTACTTC.

The chain joins TRBV14 to TRBJ1-2; 7 bases agree with TRBD1. The CDR3 sequence is 16 residues long. The germline V gene has CDR1 SGHDN and CDR2 FVKESK. Trimming cost V 0 bases and J 1 base; bases outside gene matches: 5. The CDR3: CASSQETGIINYGYTF. The CDR3, as DNA: TGTGCCAGCAGCCAAGAGACAGGGATAATTAACTATGGCTACACCTTC.

The count of this clone is one. The chain is built from TRBV14 and TRBJ2-3; tentatively, D is TRBD1 (5 bases). Trimming cost V 4 bases and J 0 bases, with 14 bases left between them. This CDR3 is built from 16 residues. The germline gives CDR1 SGHDN, CDR2 FVKESK. CDR3 residues: CASSRRGLASTDTQYF. In nucleotides, the CDR3 is TGTGCCAGCAGCCGAAGGGGTTTAGCTAGCACAGATACGCAGTATTTT.

The gene calls are TRBV27 and TRBJ2-7; D tentatively fits TRBD1 or TRBD2 (5 bases each). This CDR3 comprises 16 residues. V was pared by 1 base and J by 6 bases, with 19 bases between. Germline values: CDR1 MNHEY, CDR2 SMNVEV (reference sequence). Written as DNA, the CDR3 is TGTGCCAGCAGTTTATTCGCCGGGACCGCCCTGGGCGAGCAGTACTTC. Translating it yields CASSLFAGTALGEQYF.

This clone was seen only once. The genes are TRBV19 and TRBJ1-1, with D possibly TRBD1 on 5 matching bases. Germline V gene lookup returns CDR1 LNHDA and CDR2 SQIVND (reference sequence). The V end was cut by 3 bases, the J end by 4 bases, with 12 bases between. This CDR3 region has 14 residues. The CDR3 DNA is TGTGCCAGTAGTATTTATGGGGCGGGCACTGAAGCTTTCTTT. Its protein is CASSIYGAGTEAFF.

The chain joins TRBV5-1 to TRBJ2-4; TRBD2 matches at 12 bases. J gave up 9 bases and V 6 bases, and 10 bases lay outside the gene matches. The CDR3 is 15 amino acids. CDR1 SGHRS and CDR2 YFSETQ come from the germline V gene. The CDR3, as DNA: TGCGCCAGCACCTCTAGCGGGAGGGCCTACGGCATTCAGTACTTC. Translating gives CASTSSGRAYGIQYF. Supplemented by reference TRBV5-1 and TRBJ2-4, the full variable domain reads KAGVTQTPRYLIKTRGQQVTLSCSPISGHRSVSWYQQTPGQGLQFLFEYFSETQRNKGNFPGRFSGRQFSNSRSEMNVSTLELGDSALYLCASTSSGRAYGIQYFGAGTRLSVL.

The chain carries TRBV27 and TRBJ2-1; D is perhaps TRBD2 (6 bases). The germline V gene has CDR1 MNHEY and CDR2 SMNVEV (reference sequence). V was clipped by 7 bases and J by 1 base, with 11 bases between them. CDR3 length equals 14 residues. CDR3 protein: CASTWRGSYNEQFF. CDR3 coding DNA: TGTGCCAGCACGTGGCGGGGATCCTACAATGAGCAGTTCTTC.

The gene calls are TRBV7-9 and TRBJ1-4; D gene unclear. Germline V gene data show CDR1 as SEHNR and CDR2 as FQNEAQ (reference sequence). Trimming removed 3 bases from V and 5 bases from J, with 13 bases in between. CDR3 size: 15 residues. As DNA, the CDR3 is TGTGCCAGCAGCTTCTGGACGGAGCAGAATGAAAAACTGTTTTTT. Amino acids: CASSFWTEQNEKLFF.

The DNA of the CDR3 is TGTGCCAGCGGAACTGGGAACACTGAAGCTTTCTTT. It codes for CASGTGNTEAFF. The chain joins TRBV5-6 to TRBJ1-1; D not resolved. The CDR3 runs to 12 residues. Trimming stripped 7 bases from V and 1 base from J, with 8 bases between. In germline, CDR1 is SGHDT, CDR2 YYEEEE.

The rearrangement links TRBV6-6 to TRBJ2-1, with D perhaps TRBD1 (6 bases). The ends were cut back, 5 bases at V and 8 bases at J, with 16 bases in the middle. The CDR3 is made up of 14 amino acids. Germline CDR1 MNHNY, CDR2 SVGAGI (reference sequence). The CDR3 loop is CASSLTTRGDEQFF. The CDR3 coding sequence is TGTGCCAGCAGTCTAACCACCAGGGGCGATGAGCAGTTCTTC.